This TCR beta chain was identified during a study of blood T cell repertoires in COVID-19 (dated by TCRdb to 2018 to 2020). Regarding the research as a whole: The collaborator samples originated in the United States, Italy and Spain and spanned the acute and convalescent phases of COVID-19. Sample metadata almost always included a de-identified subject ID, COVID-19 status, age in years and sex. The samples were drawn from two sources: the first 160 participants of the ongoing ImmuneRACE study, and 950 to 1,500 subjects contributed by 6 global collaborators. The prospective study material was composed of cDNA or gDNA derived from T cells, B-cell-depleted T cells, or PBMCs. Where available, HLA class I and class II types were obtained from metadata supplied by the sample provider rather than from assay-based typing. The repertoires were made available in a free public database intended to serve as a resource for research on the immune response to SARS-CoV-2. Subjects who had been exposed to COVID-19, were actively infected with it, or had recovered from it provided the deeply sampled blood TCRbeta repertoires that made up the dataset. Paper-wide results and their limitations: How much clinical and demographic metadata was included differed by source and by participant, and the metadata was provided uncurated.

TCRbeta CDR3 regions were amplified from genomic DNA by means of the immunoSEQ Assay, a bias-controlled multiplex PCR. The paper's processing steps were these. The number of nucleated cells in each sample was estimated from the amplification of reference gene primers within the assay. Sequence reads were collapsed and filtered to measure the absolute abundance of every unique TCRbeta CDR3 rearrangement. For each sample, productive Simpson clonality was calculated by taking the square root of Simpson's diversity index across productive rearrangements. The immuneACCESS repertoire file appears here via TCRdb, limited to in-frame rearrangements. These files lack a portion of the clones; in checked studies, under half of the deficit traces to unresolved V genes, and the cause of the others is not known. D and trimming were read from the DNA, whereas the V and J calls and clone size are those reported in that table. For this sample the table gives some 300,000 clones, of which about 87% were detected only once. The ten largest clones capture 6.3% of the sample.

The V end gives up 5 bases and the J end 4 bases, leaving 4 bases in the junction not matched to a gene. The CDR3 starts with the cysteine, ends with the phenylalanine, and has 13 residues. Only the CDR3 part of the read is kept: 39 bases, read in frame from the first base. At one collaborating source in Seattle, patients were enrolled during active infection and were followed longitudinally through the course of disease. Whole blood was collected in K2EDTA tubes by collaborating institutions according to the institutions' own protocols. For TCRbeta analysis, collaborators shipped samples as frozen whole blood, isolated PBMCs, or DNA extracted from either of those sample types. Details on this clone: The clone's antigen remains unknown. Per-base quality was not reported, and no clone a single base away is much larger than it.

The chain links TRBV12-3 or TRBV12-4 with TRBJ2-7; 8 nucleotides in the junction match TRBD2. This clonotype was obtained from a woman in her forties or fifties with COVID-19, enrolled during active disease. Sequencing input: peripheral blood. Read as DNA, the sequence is TGTGCCAGCAGTCGGACTAGCCCGTACGAGCAGTACTTC. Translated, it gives CASSRTSPYEQYF.